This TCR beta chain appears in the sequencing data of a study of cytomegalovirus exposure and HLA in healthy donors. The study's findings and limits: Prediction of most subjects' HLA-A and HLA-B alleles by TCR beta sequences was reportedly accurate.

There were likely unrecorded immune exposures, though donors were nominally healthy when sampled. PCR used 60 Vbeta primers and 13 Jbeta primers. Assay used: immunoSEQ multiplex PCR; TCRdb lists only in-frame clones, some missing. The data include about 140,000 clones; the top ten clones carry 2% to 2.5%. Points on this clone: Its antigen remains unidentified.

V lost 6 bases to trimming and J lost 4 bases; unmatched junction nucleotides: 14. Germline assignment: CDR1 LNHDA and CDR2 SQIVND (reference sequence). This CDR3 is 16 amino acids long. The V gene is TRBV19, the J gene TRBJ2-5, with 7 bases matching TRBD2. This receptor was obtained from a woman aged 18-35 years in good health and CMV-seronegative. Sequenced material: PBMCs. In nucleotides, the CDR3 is TGTGCCAGTAGGGGGTTCGGGCGGGAGAGGGGAGAGACCCAGTACTTC. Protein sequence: CASRGFGRERGETQYF.